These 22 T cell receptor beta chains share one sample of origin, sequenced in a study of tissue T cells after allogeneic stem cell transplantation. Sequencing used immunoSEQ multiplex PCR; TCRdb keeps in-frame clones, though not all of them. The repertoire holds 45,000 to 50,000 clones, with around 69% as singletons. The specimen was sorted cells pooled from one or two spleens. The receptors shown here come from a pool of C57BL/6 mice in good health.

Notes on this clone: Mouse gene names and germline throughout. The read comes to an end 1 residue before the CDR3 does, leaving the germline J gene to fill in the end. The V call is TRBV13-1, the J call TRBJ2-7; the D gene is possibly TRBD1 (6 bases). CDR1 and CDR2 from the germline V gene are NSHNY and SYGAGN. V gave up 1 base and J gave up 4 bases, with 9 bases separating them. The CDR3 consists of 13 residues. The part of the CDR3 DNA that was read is TGTGCCAGCAGTGATCCCGGGACATATGAACAGTAC. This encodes CASSDPGTYEQY. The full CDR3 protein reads CASSDPGTYEQYF.

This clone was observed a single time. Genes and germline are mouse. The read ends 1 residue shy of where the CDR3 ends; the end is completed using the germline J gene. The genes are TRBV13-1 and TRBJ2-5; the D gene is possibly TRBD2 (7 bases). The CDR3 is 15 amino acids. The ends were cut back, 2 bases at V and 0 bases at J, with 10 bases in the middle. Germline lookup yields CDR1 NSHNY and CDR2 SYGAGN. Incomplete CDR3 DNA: TGTGCCAGCAGTGAAGGGGGGGTGAACCAAGACACCCAGTAC. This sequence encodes CASSEGGVNQDTQY. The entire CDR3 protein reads CASSEGGVNQDTQYF.

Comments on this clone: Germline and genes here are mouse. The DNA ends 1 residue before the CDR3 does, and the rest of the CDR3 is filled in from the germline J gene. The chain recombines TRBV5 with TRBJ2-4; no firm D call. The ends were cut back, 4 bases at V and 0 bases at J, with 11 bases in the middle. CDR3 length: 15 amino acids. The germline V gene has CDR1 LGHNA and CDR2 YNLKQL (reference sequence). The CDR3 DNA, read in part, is TGTGCCAGCAGCCTCCTCGGATCAAGTCAAAACACCTTGTAC. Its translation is CASSLLGSSQNTLY. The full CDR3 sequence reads CASSLLGSSQNTLYF.

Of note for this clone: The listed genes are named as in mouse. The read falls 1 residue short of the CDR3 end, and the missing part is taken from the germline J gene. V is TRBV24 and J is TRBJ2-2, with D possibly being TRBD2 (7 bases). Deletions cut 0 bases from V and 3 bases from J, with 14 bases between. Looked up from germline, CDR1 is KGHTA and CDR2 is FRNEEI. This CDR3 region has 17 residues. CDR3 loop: CASSLYLGAQDTGQLYF. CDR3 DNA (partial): TGTGCCAGCAGTCTGTATCTGGGGGCGCAGGACACCGGGCAGCTCTAC.

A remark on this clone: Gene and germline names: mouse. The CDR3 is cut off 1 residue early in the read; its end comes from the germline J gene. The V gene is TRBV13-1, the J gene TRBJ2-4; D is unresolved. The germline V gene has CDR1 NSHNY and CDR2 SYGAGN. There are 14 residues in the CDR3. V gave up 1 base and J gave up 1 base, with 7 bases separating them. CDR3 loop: CASSDSGGQNTLYF. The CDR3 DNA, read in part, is TGTGCCAGCAGTGATAGCGGGGGTCAAAACACCTTGTAC.

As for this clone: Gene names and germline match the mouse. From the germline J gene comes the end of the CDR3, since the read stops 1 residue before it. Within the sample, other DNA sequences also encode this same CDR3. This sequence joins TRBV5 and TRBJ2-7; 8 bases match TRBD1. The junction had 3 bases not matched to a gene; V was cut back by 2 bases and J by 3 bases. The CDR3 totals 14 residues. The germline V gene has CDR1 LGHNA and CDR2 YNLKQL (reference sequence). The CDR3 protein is CASSQTGGSYEQYF. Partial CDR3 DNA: TGTGCCAGCAGCCAAACAGGGGGAAGCTATGAACAGTAC.

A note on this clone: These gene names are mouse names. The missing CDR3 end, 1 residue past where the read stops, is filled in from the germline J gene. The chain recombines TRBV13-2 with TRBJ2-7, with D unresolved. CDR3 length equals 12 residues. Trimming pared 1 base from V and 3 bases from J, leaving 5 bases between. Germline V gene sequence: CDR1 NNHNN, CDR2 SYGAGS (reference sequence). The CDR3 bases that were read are TGTGCCAGCGGTGATCGCAACTATGAACAGTAC. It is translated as CASGDRNYEQY. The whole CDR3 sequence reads CASGDRNYEQYF.

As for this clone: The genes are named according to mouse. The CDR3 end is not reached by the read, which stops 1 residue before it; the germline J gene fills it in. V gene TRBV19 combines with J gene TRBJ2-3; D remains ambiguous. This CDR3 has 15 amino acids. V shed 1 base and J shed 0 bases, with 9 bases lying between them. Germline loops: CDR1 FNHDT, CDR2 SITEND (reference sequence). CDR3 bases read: TGTGCCAGCAGTATAACGGCAACTAGTGCAGAAACGCTGTAT. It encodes CASSITATSAETLY. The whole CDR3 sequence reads CASSITATSAETLYF.

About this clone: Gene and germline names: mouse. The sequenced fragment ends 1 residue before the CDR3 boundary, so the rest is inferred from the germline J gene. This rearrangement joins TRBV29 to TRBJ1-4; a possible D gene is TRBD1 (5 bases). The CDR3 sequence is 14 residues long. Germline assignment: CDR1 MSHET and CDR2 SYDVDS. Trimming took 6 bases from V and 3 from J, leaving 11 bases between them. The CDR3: CASSQGRANERLFF. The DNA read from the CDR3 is TGTGCTAGCAGCCAGGGTAGGGCCAACGAAAGATTATTT.

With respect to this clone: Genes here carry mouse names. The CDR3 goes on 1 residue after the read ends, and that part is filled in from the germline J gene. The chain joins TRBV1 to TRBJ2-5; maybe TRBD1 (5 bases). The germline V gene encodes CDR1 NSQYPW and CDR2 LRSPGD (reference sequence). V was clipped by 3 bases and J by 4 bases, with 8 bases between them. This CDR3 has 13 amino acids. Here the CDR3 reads CTCSAGHKDTQYF. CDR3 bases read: TGCACCTGCAGTGCCGGACACAAAGACACCCAGTAC. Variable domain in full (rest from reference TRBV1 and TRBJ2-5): VTLLEQNPRWRLVPRGQAVNLRCILKNSQYPWMSWYQQDLQKQLQWLFTLRSPGDKEVKSLPGADYLATRVTDTELRLQVANMSQGRTLYCTCSAGHKDTQYFGPGTRLLVL.

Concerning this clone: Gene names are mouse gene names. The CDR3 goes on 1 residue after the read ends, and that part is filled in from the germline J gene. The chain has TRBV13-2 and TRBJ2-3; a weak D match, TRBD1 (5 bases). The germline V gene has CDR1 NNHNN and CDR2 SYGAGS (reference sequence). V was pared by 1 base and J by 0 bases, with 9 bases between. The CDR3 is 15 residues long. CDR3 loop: CASGDQTASAETLYF. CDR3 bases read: TGTGCCAGCGGTGATCAGACAGCTAGTGCAGAAACGCTGTAT.

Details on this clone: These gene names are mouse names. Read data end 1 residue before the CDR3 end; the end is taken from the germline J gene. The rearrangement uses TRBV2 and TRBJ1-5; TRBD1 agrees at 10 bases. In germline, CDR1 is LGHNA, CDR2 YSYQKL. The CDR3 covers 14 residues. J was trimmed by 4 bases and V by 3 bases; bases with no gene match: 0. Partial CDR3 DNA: TGTGCCAGCAGCCAGGGACAGGGGAACCAGGCTCCGCTT. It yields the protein CASSQGQGNQAPL. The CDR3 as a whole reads CASSQGQGNQAPLF.

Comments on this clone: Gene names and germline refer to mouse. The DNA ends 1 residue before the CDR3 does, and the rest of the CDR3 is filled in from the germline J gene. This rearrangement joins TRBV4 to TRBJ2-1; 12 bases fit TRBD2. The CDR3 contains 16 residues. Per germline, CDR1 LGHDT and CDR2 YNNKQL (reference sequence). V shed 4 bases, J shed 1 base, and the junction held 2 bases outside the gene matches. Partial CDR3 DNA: TGTGCCAGCAGCTTGGACTGGGGGGGAAACTATGCTGAGCAGTTC. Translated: CASSLDWGGNYAEQF. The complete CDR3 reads CASSLDWGGNYAEQFF. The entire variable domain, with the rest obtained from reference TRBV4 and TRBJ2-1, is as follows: ETAVFQTPNYHVTQVGNEVSFNCKQTLGHDTMYWYKQDSKKLLKIMFSYNNKQLIVNETVPRRFSPQSSDKAHLNLRIKSVEPEDSAVYLCASSLDWGGNYAEQFFGPGTRLTVL.

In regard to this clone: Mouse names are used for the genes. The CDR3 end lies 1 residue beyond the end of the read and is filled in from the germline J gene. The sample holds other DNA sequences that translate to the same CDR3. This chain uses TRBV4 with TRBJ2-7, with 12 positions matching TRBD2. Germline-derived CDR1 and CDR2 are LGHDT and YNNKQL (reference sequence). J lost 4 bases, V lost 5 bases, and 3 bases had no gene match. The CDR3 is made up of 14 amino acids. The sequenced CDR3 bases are TGTGCCAGCAGCCCCGGGACTGGGGGGTATGAACAGTAC. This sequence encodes CASSPGTGGYEQY. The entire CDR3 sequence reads CASSPGTGGYEQYF.

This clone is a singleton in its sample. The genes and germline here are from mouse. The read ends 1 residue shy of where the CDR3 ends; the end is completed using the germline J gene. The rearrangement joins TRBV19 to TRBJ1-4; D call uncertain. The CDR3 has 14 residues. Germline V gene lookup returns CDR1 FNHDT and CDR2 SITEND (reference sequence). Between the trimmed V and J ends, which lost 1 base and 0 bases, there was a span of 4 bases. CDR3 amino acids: CASSIQFSNERLFF. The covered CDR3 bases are TGTGCCAGCAGTATACAGTTTTCCAACGAAAGATTATTT.

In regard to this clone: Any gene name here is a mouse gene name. The part of the CDR3 DNA that was read is TGTGCCAGCAGTATCCTGGGGGAAGACACCCAGTAC. It encodes CASSILGEDTQY. The whole CDR3 protein is CASSILGEDTQYF. The chain is built from TRBV19 and TRBJ2-5, with 7 bases lining up with TRBD2. The CDR3 end falls 1 residue outside the read, so it is completed with the germline J gene. This CDR3 is 13 amino acids long. The germline V gene has CDR1 FNHDT and CDR2 SITEND (reference sequence). J lost 4 bases, V lost 2 bases, and 1 base had no gene match.

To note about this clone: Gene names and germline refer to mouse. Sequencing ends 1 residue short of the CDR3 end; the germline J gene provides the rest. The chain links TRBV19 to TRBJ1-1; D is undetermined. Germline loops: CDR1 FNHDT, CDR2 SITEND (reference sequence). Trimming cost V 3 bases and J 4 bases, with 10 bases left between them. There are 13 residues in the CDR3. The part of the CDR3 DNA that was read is TGTGCCAGCAGTAAAGGGAGAGGCACAGAAGTCTTC. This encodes CASSKGRGTEVF. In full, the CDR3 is CASSKGRGTEVFF.

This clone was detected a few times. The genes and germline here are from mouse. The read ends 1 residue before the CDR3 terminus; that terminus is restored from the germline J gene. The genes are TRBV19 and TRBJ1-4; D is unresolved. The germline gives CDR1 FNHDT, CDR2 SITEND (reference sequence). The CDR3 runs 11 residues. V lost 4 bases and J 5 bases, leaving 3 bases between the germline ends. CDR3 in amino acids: CASSENERLFF. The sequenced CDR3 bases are TGTGCCAGCAGTGAAAACGAAAGATTATTT.

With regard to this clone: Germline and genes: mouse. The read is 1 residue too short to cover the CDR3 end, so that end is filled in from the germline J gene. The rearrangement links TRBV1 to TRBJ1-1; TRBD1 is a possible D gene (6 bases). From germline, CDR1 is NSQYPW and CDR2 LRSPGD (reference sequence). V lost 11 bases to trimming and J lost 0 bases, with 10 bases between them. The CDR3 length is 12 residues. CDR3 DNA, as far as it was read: TGCACCACGGGACAAGCAAACACAGAAGTCTTC. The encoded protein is CTTGQANTEVF. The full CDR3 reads CTTGQANTEVFF.

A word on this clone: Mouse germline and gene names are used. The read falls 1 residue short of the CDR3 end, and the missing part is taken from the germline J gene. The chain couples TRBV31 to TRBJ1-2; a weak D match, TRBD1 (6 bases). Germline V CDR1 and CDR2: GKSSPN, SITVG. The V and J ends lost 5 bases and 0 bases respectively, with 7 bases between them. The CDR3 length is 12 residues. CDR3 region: CAWGTTNSDYTF. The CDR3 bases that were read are TGTGCCTGGGGGACAACAAACTCCGACTACACC.

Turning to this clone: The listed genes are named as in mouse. This CDR3 is CTCSAEQDIYAEQFF. The covered CDR3 bases are TGCACCTGCAGTGCAGAACAGGACATCTATGCTGAGCAGTTC. This chain connects TRBV1 to TRBJ2-1; perhaps TRBD1 as D (5 bases). The sequenced fragment ends 1 residue before the CDR3 boundary, so the rest is inferred from the germline J gene. Trimming cost V 0 bases and J 3 bases, with 9 bases left between them. This CDR3 region has 15 residues. The V gene's germline CDR1 is NSQYPW and CDR2 LRSPGD (reference sequence).

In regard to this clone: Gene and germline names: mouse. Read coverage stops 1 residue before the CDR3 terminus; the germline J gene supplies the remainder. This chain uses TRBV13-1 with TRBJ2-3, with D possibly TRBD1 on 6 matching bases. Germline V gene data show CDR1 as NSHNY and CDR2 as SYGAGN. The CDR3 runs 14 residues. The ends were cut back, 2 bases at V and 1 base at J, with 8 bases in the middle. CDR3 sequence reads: CASSDRGRAETLYF. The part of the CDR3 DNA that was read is TGTGCCAGCAGTGACAGGGGCCGTGCAGAAACGCTGTAT.